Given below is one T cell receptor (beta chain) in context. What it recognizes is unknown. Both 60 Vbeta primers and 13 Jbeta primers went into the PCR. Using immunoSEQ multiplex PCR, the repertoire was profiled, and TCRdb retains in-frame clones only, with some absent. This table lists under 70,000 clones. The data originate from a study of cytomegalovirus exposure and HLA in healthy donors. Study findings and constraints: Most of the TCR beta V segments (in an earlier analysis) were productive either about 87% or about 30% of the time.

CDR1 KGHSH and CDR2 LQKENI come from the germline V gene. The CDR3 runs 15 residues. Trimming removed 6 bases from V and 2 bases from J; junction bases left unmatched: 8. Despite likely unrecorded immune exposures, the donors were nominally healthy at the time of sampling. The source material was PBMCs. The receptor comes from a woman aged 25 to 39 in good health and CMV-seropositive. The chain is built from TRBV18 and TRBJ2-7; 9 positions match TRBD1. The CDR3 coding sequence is TGTGCCAGCTCCCTCCGACAGGGGGTAACCTACGAGCAGTACTTC. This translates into CASSLRQGVTYEQYF.